Below, 9 T cell receptor beta chains from the same sample are listed, as sequenced in a study of spatial heterogeneity in lung cancer. Time point in this sample: sample taken at primary tumor resection. No cells were sorted before sequencing. The whole RNA sequenced was extracted from tumor, nontumor lung or frozen PBMC. A single record per CDR3 protein comes from TCRdb applying MiXCR to the 5' RACE reads. The sample yields about 12,000 distinct CDR3 sequences, about 6.2% seen once. The sequencing used normal lung tissue next to the tumor, collected at surgery. The source of these receptors is a male donor with early-stage non-small cell lung cancer.

In the case of this clonotype: A much larger clone differs from this one at a single base, so this may be a read error. The chain combines TRBV9 with TRBJ2-1, with 8 bases matching TRBD1. This CDR3 spans 12 amino acids. Germline V gene lookup returns CDR1 SGDLS and CDR2 YYNGEE. The trim removed 4 bases at V and 10 bases at J, leaving 4 bases unmatched. The CDR3, as DNA: TGTGCCAGCAGCACGACAGGGGACGAGCAGTTCTTC. The encoded protein is CASSTTGDEQFF.

This clonotype was counted at least ten times. V is TRBV29-1 and J is TRBJ2-7; 11 bases are shared with TRBD2. V lost 4 bases to trimming and J lost 0 bases; unmatched junction nucleotides: 2. The CDR3 runs to 14 residues. Germline V gene sequence: CDR1 SQVTM, CDR2 ANQGSEA. CDR3: CSVGLAGISYEQYF. The CDR3, as DNA: TGCAGCGTTGGACTAGCGGGAATCTCCTACGAGCAGTACTTC.

This clonotype was recorded many times. The genes are TRBV27 and TRBJ2-7; 12 bases line up with TRBD2. The CDR3 totals 17 residues. Germline V gene lookup returns CDR1 MNHEY and CDR2 SMNVEV (reference sequence). V lost 3 bases and J lost 2; bases outside the gene matches: 8. The CDR3 loop is CASSFQGLAGLAYEQYF. As DNA, the CDR3 is TGTGCCAGCAGTTTTCAGGGACTAGCGGGCCTAGCCTACGAGCAGTACTTC.

The J gene is TRBJ2-2, the V gene TRBV26. TRBV26 represents a pseudogene. The CDR3 contains 15 residues. CDR3 residues: CASSSPDGVTGELFF. The DNA of the CDR3 is TGTGCCAGCAGTTCCCCCGACGGTGTCACCGGGGAGCTGTTTTTT.

The chain recombines TRBV30 with TRBJ2-1, with TRBD2 matching over 12 bases. V shed 8 bases and J 3 bases; nucleotides not matched to a gene: 5. The germline V gene encodes CDR1 GTSNPN and CDR2 SVGIG (reference sequence). The CDR3 runs to 14 residues. The CDR3 sequence: CAGTTSGGYNEQFF. The CDR3 region has the DNA TGTGCCGGGACGACTAGCGGGGGCTACAATGAGCAGTTCTTC. The full variable domain, rest sourced from reference TRBV30 and TRBJ2-1, is SQTIHQWPATLVQPVGSPLSLECTVEGTSNPNLYWYRQAAGRGLQLLFYSVGIGQISSEVPQNLSASRPQDRQFILSSKKLLLSDSGFYLCAGTTSGGYNEQFFGPGTRLTVL.

This clonotype rates as medium-sized (0.01 to 0.1%). The chain joins TRBV24-1 to TRBJ1-2; tentatively, D is TRBD1 (5 bases). The V and J ends lost 4 bases and 8 bases respectively, with 16 bases between them. CDR3 length: 14 amino acids. Per germline, CDR1 KGHDR and CDR2 SFDVKD. CDR3 amino acids: CATSEANRKEGYTF. Written as DNA, the CDR3 is TGTGCCACCAGTGAAGCCAACAGGAAGGAGGGCTACACCTTC.

This clonotype was counted many times. This chain links TRBV20-1 with TRBJ2-7, with 10 bases matching TRBD1. Trimming at V came to 5 bases and at J to 2 bases, leaving 6 bases not matched to a gene. Germline CDR1 DFQATT, CDR2 SNEGSKA (reference sequence). The CDR3 spans 14 residues. The CDR3 region is CSAQPGQGTYEQYF. The CDR3 DNA reads TGCAGTGCTCAACCGGGACAGGGGACCTACGAGCAGTACTTC.

The J gene is TRBJ2-2, the V gene TRBV6-1; D is unclear. Germline V lookup: CDR1 MNHNS, CDR2 SASEGT. The CDR3 runs 15 residues. V shed 2 bases and J shed 5 bases, with 12 bases lying between them. CDR3 sequence: CASSEFVGSTGELFF. The CDR3 DNA sequence: TGTGCCAGCAGTGAATTCGTAGGATCTACCGGGGAGCTGTTTTTT.

This clonotype was counted many times. The chain is built from TRBV7-2 and TRBJ2-3; D remains ambiguous. With 5 bases removed from V and 3 bases from J, the gap between germline ends came to 18 bases. CDR3 length: 16 amino acids. Germline CDR1 SGHTA, CDR2 FQGNSA. CDR3 nucleotides: TGTGCCAGCAGCGTAATCGGACCCCCGGCGACAGATACGCAGTATTTT. This gives the protein CASSVIGPPATDTQYF.